This T cell receptor beta chain was identified during a study of CD8 T cells in Susac syndrome. Sequencing targeted TCR beta in blood CD8+ and CD4+ T cells. Random hexamers were used to reverse transcribe the RNA input (roughly 0.5 to 1 ug). Across 54 Vbeta and 13 Jbeta, immunoSEQ multiplex PCR amplified TCR beta CDR3. TCRdb fed the immunoSEQ multiplex PCR reads into MiXCR, producing one record per CDR3 protein. Here the sample spans more than 85,000 distinct CDR3 sequences, roughly 95% being singletons. The specimen was CD4+ T cells from PBMCs. The clonotype originates from a human donor in good health.

The chain's CDR3 is CASSQGGYTIYF. The CDR3 DNA reads as TGTGCCAGCAGCCAAGGGGGTTACACCATATATTTT. The rearrangement links TRBV3-1 to TRBJ1-3; no clear D gene. Germline values: CDR1 LGHDT, CDR2 YNNKEL (reference sequence). This CDR3 comprises 12 residues. Trimming removed 1 base at V and 8 bases at J, with 6 bases between.